The 13 T cell receptor beta chains reported below all come from one sample, sequenced in a study of T cells expressing NK-cell markers. TCRdb processed the 5' RACE reads again and assigns one entry to each CDR3 protein, with no DNA. The repertoire table contains 300,000 to 500,000 distinct CDR3 sequences. The specimen sequenced was blood T cells: a sorted CD56 or NKG2C T cell subset, CD4+ or CD8+ T cells, or bulk PBMC T cells (not recorded which). These receptors were collected from a woman aged 50 to 60 in good health.

The V and J genes are TRBV11-3 and TRBJ2-3; TCRdb's D call of TRBD1 is untestable without DNA. This CDR3 contains 16 residues. Germline values: CDR1 SGHNT, CDR2 YENEEA. The CDR3 spells CASSPLPGQSTDTQYF. The full variable domain, with the rest looked up from reference TRBV11-3 and TRBJ2-3, is EAGVVQSPRYKIIEKKQPVAFWCNPISGHNTLYWYLQNLGQGPELLIRYENEEAVDDSQLPKDRFSAERLKGVDSTLKIQPAELGDSAVYLCASSPLPGQSTDTQYFGPGTRLTVL.

The chain is built from TRBV20-1 and TRBJ1-5; TCRdb reports TRBD1, a call that lacks DNA to check it against. Germline V gene data show CDR1 as DFQATT and CDR2 as SNEGSKA (reference sequence). This CDR3 has 14 amino acids. The CDR3: CSARDLGGYQPQHF.

The chain carries TRBV12-3 or TRBV12-4 and TRBJ2-7; TCRdb picks TRBD2, but there is no DNA to check that call. The CDR3 is 14 amino acids. The CDR3 loop is CASSPGTSGEEQYF.

The V call is TRBV29-1, the J call TRBJ2-6; no DNA is available, so the TRBD1 call from TCRdb remains unchecked. Germline V gives CDR1 SQVTM, CDR2 ANQGSEA. This CDR3 spans 13 amino acids. The CDR3 loop is CSAGGSGANVLTF.

V usage is TRBV20-1 and J usage is TRBJ1-1. The germline CDR1 and CDR2 sequences are DFQATT and SNEGSKA (reference sequence). The CDR3 totals 12 residues. The CDR3 sequence is CSASFAEVEAFF.

This chain joins TRBV27 and TRBJ2-7; without DNA, the TCRdb call of TRBD1 cannot be checked. Germline V lookup: CDR1 MNHEY, CDR2 SMNVEV (reference sequence). The length of the CDR3 is 12 residues. CDR3: CASKLQGNEQYF.

This sequence joins TRBV29-1 and TRBJ2-1; checking the TCRdb D call of TRBD2 is not possible without DNA. The CDR3 is 17 amino acids. The V gene's germline CDR1 is SQVTM and CDR2 ANQGSEA. CDR3 in amino acids: CSVERYLAGGSYNEQFF.

This chain uses TRBV5-1 with TRBJ2-5. The CDR3 consists of 11 residues. Per germline, CDR1 SGHRS and CDR2 YFSETQ. CDR3 region: CASSSPAGQYF.

The J gene is TRBJ2-1, the V gene TRBV20-1; TCRdb outputs TRBD2, but without DNA this stays unchecked. Germline CDR1 reads DFQATT; CDR2 reads SNEGSKA (reference sequence). The CDR3 spans 14 residues. CDR3: CSGTREIGGNEQFF.

The rearrangement uses TRBV12-3 or TRBV12-4 and TRBJ1-5; TCRdb designates TRBD1, a call that cannot be tested without DNA. The CDR3 has 17 residues. CDR3 residues: CASSPRDRDNSNQPQHF.

The rearrangement links TRBV5-1 to TRBJ1-2. Germline V gene sequence: CDR1 SGHRS, CDR2 YFSETQ. The CDR3 runs 12 residues. The CDR3 spells CASAGGGYGYTF.

The chain has TRBV15 and TRBJ1-2. The CDR3 covers 13 residues. CDR1 is LNHNV and CDR2 is YYDKDF in the germline V gene (reference sequence). CDR3 in amino acids: CATSRAFNYGYTF.

The J gene is TRBJ2-3, the V gene TRBV4-1. The germline gives CDR1 MGHRA, CDR2 YSYEKL. This CDR3 has 15 residues. The CDR3 protein is CASSQGILNADTQYF.